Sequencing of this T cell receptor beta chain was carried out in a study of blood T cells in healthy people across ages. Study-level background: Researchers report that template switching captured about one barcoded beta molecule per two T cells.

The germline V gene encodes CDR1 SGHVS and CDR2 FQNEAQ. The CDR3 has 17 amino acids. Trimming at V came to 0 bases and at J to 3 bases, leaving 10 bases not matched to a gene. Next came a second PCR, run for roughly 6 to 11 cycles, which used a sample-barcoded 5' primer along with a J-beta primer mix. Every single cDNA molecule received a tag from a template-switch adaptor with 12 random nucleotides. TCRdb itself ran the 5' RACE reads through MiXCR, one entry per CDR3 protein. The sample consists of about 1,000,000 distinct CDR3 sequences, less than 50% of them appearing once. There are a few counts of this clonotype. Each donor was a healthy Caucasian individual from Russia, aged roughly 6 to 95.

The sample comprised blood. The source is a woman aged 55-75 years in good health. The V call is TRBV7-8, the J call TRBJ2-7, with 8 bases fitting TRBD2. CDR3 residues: CASSLAYSGLGSYEQYF. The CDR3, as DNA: TGTGCCAGCAGCTTAGCCTATTCGGGACTAGGGAGCTACGAGCAGTACTTC. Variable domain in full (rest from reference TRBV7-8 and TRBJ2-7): GAGVSQSPRYKVAKRGQDVALRCDPISGHVSLFWYQQALGQGPEFLTYFQNEAQLDKSGLPSDRFFAERPEGSVSTLKIQRTQQEDSAVYLCASSLAYSGLGSYEQYFGPGTRLTVT.